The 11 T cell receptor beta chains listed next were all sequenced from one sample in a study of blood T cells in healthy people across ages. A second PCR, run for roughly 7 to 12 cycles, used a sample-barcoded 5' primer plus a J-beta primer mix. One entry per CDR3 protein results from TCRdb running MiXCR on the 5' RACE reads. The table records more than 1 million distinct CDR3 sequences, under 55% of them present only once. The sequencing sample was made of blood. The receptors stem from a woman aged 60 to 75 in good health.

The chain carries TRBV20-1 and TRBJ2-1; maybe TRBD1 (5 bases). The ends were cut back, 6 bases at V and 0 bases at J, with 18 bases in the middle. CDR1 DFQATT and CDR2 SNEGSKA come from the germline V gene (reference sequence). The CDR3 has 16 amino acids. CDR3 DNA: TGCAGTGCGCAAACGACCCAGGGATCCTCCTACAATGAGCAGTTCTTC. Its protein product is CSAQTTQGSSYNEQFF.

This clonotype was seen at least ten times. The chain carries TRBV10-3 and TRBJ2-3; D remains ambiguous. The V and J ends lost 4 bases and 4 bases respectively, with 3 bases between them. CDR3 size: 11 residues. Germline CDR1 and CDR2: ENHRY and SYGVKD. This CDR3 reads CAISGSDTQYF. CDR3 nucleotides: TGTGCCATCAGTGGGTCAGATACGCAGTATTTT.

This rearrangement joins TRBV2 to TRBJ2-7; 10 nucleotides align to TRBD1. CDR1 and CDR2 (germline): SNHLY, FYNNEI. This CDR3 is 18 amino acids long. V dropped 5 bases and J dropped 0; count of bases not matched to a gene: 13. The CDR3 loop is CASSYGTGAFHSSYEQYF. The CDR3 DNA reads TGTGCCAGCAGTTACGGGACAGGGGCGTTCCATAGCTCCTACGAGCAGTACTTC. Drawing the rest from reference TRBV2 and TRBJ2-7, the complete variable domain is EPEVTQTPSHQVTQMGQEVILRCVPISNHLYFYWYRQILGQKVEFLVSFYNNEISEKSEIFDDQFSVERPDGSNFTLKIRSTKLEDSAMYFCASSYGTGAFHSSYEQYFGPGTRLTVT.

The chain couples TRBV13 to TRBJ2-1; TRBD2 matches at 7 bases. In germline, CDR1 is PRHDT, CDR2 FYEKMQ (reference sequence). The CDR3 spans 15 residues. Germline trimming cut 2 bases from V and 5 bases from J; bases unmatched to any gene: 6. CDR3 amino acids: CASSLSGLVHNEQFF. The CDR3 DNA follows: TGTGCCAGCAGCTTATCTGGACTAGTACACAATGAGCAGTTCTTC. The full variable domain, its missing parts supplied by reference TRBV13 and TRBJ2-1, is AAGVIQSPRHLIKEKRETATLKCYPIPRHDTVYWYQQGPGQDPQFLISFYEKMQSDKGSIPDRFSAQQFSDYHSELNMSSLELGDSALYFCASSLSGLVHNEQFFGPGTRLTVL.

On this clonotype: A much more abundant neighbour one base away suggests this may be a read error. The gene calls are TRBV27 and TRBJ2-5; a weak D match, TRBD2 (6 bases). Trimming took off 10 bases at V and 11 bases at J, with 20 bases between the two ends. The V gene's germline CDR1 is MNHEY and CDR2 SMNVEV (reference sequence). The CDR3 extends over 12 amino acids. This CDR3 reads CATLSGYNEQYF. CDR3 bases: TGTGCCACCCTTAGCGGCTACAATGAGCAGTACTTC.

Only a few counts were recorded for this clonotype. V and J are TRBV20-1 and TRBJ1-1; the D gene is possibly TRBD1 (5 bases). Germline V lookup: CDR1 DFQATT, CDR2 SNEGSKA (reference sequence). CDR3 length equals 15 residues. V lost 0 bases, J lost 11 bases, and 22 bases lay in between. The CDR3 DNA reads TGCAGTGCTAGAGATATAAGTCGAATGGAGGGGACGGCTTTCTTT. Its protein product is CSARDISRMEGTAFF.

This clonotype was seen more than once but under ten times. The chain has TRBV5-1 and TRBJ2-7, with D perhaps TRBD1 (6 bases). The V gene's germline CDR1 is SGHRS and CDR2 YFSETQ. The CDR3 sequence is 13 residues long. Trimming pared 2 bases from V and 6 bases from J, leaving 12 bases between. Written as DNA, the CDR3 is TGCGCCAGCAGCTTAGCCAGGGGCGTCGAGCAGTACTTC. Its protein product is CASSLARGVEQYF.

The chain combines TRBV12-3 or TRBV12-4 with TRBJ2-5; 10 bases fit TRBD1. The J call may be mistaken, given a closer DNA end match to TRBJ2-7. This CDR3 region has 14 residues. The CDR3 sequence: CASSRTGGRNEQYF. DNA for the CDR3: TGTGCCAGCAGTCGGACAGGGGGTAGGAACGAGCAGTACTTC.

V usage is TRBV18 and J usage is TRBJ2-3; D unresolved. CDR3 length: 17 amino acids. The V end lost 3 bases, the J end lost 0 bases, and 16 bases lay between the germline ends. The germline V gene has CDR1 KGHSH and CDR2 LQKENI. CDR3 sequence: CASSPDPDTPSTDTQYF. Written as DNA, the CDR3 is TGTGCCAGCTCACCGGACCCAGACACTCCTAGCACAGATACGCAGTATTTT.

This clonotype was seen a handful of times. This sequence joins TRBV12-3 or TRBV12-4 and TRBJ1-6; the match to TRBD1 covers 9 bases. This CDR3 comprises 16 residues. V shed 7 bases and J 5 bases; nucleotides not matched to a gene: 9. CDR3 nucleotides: TGTGCCAGCACCCTTACAGGGGGCGCCAATAATTCACCCCTCCACTTT. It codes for CASTLTGGANNSPLHF.

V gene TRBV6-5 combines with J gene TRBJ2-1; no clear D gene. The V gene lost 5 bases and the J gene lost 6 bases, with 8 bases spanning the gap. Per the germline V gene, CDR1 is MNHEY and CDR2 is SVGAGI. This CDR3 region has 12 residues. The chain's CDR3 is CASSPAPNEQFF. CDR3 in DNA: TGTGCCAGCAGTCCTGCCCCCAATGAGCAGTTCTTC.